Listed below are T cell receptor beta chains from one sample, sequenced in a study of early T cells in non-severe SARS-CoV-2 infection. TCRdb processed the 5' RACE reads anew with MiXCR; each CDR3 protein has one entry. The sample contains about 60,000 distinct CDR3 sequences, 5.5% to 6.5% of which appear only once. Input material: whole blood. The receptors come from an adult who was a healthcare worker with PCR-confirmed SARS-CoV-2 infection or an uninfected control (not recorded which). The CDR3 runs from the conserved cysteine through the conserved F or W. The D gene is left open where the match is weak. Where a row states a size, it is once, few, many or the class of an expanded clone; other rows omit it.

CSARKGRTYSYEQYF | TGCAGTGCTAGAAAGGGCAGAACCTACTCCTACGAGCAGTACTTC | . | TRBJ2-7 | . | TRBV20-1
CASSLDGGGAGETQYF | TGTGCCAGCAGCTTGGACGGCGGGGGGGCTGGAGAGACCCAGTACTTC | TRBD2 | TRBJ2-5 | many | TRBV5-4
CASSLPSTGAGEQYF | TGTGCCAGCAGTTTACCCTCGACAGGGGCTGGGGAGCAGTACTTC | TRBD1 | TRBJ2-7 | . | TRBV28
CSALRVGREINQPQHF | TGCAGTGCTCTAAGGGTAGGTCGGGAAATCAATCAGCCCCAGCATTTT | . | TRBJ1-5 | . | TRBV20-1
CASSLGGGTGELFF | TGTGCCAGCAGTTTAGGGGGAGGGACCGGGGAGCTGTTTTTT | TRBD2 | TRBJ2-2 | many | TRBV12-3/TRBV12-4
CASSFGRTSSGANVLTF | TGTGCCAGCAGCTTCGGCCGGACGAGCTCTGGGGCCAACGTCCTGACTTTC | . | TRBJ2-6 | few | TRBV5-6
CASSPRTGFNSPLHF | TGTGCCAGCAGCCCCCGGACAGGCTTTAATTCACCCCTCCACTTT | TRBD1 | TRBJ1-6 | few | TRBV7-2
CATKWGVGGIQETQYF | TGTGCCACCAAGTGGGGGGTCGGAGGGATCCAAGAGACCCAGTACTTC | . | TRBJ2-5 | many | TRBV6-1
CASSLAGRGGELFF | TGTGCCAGCAGCTTAGCGGGGCGCGGCGGGGAGCTGTTTTTT | . | TRBJ2-2 | medium-sized | TRBV7-2
CASSCLTETHNEQFF | TGTGCCAGCAGCTGCTTAACGGAAACTCACAATGAGCAGTTCTTC | . | TRBJ2-1 | . | TRBV7-7
CSVEAGEVGTDTQYF | TGCAGTGTCGAGGCGGGGGAAGTTGGCACAGATACGCAGTATTTT | TRBD2 | TRBJ2-3 | . | TRBV20-1
CASSSGIAYLYDGYTF | TGTGCCAGCAGTTCAGGGATTGCATATCTCTATGATGGCTACACCTTC | . | TRBJ1-2 | many | TRBV12-3/TRBV12-4
CASGLSRRVYNEQFF | TGTGCTAGTGGTTTGTCCCGACGGGTTTACAATGAGCAGTTCTTC | . | TRBJ2-1 | few | TRBV12-5
CATRGAGPFYNEQFF | TGTGCCACCAGGGGGGCGGGCCCCTTCTACAATGAGCAGTTCTTC | . | TRBJ2-1 | many | TRBV24-1
CASSVGLAGAVSYEQYF | TGTGCCAGCAGCGTAGGACTAGCGGGAGCCGTATCCTACGAGCAGTACTTC | TRBD2 | TRBJ2-7 | few | TRBV9
CASRGLDSYEQYF | TGTGCCAGCAGGGGACTAGACTCTTACGAGCAGTACTTC | TRBD2 | TRBJ2-7 | many | TRBV12-3/TRBV12-4
CASSPVGSYEQYF | TGTGCCAGCTCACCAGTCGGTTCCTACGAGCAGTACTTC | . | TRBJ2-7 | many | TRBV18
CSASLGTSNEKLFF | TGCAGCGCCTCACTTGGGACTTCTAATGAAAAACTGTTTTTT | . | TRBJ1-4 | . | TRBV29-1
CSVTQGYAEAFF | TGCAGCGTTACGCAGGGATACGCTGAAGCTTTCTTT | . | TRBJ1-1 | few | TRBV29-1
CASAKIAGSSYEQYF | TGTGCCAGCGCGAAAATAGCGGGGAGCTCCTACGAGCAGTACTTC | TRBD2 | TRBJ2-7 | few | TRBV6-5
CALLDRATNEKLFF | TGTGCCTTGCTCGACCGTGCAACTAATGAAAAACTGTTTTTT | . | TRBJ1-4 | many | TRBV30
CASRGTWTVEKLFF | TGTGCCAGCAGGGGTACTTGGACAGTAGAAAAACTGTTTTTT | . | TRBJ1-4 | many | TRBV28
CASLPTGGYYEQFF | TGTGCTAGTTTACCGACAGGGGGCTATTATGAGCAGTTCTTC | TRBD1 | TRBJ2-1 | . | TRBV12-5
CASSATGKVDGYTF | TGTGCCAGCAGTGCCACAGGGAAGGTTGATGGCTACACCTTC | . | TRBJ1-2 | many | TRBV6-1
CATSDGFWTSGSPDTQYF | TGTGCCACCAGTGATGGGTTTTGGACTAGCGGGAGCCCAGATACGCAGTATTTT | TRBD2 | TRBJ2-3 | few | TRBV24-1
CASNDVTGLGEKLFF | TGTGCCAGTAACGACGTTACAGGGCTGGGTGAAAAACTGTTTTTT | . | TRBJ1-4 | few | TRBV19
CASSGSLNTEAFF | TGTGCCAGCAGCGGAAGCCTGAACACTGAAGCTTTCTTT | . | TRBJ1-1 | few | TRBV7-9
CASSSSQGRSYEQYF | TGTGCCAGCAGCTCTTCTCAGGGGCGATCCTACGAGCAGTACTTC | . | TRBJ2-7 | many | TRBV7-9
CASGLAGAGAIETQYF | TGTGCCAGCGGGCTAGCGGGGGCGGGAGCTATCGAGACCCAGTACTTC | TRBD2 | TRBJ2-5 | many | TRBV5-5
CASSQASGTSVYEQYF | TGCGCCAGCAGCCAGGCCTCCGGGACTAGTGTTTACGAGCAGTACTTC | TRBD2 | TRBJ2-7 | many | TRBV4-1
CASSQVGVAKNIQYF | TGCGCCAGCAGCCAAGTGGGGGTGGCCAAAAACATTCAGTACTTC | . | TRBJ2-4 | many | TRBV4-1
CASSQTRQGNQPQHF | TGCGCCAGCAGCCAGACAAGACAGGGCAATCAGCCCCAGCATTTT | . | TRBJ1-5 | medium-sized | TRBV4-1
CASSQGGGTANEKLFF | TGTGCCAGCAGCCAGGGAGGGGGGACAGCTAATGAAAAACTGTTTTTT | TRBD1 | TRBJ1-4 | few | TRBV3-1
CSPKRAPGGTDTQYF | TGCAGTCCAAAAAGGGCCCCGGGAGGCACAGATACGCAGTATTTT | . | TRBJ2-3 | few | TRBV20-1
CATSTRQIQETQYF | TGTGCCACCAGCACTAGACAGATACAAGAGACCCAGTACTTC | . | TRBJ2-5 | many | TRBV15
CASSLGGPGQAFYGYTF | TGTGCCAGCAGCTTAGGAGGGCCGGGACAAGCCTTCTATGGCTACACCTTC | . | TRBJ1-2 | . | TRBV7-9
CAHRGSETTLSPQHF | TGTGCACACCGAGGGTCCGAAACAACCCTATCGCCCCAGCATTTT | . | TRBJ1-5 | . | TRBV28
CASSKINEQFF | TGTGCCAGTAGTAAGATCAATGAGCAGTTCTTC | . | TRBJ2-1 | . | TRBV19
CATSDYNTGGATQYF | TGTGCCACCAGTGATTATAATACCGGGGGCGCGACCCAGTACTTC | . | TRBJ2-5 | many | TRBV24-1
CASSLDRTYEQYF | TGTGCCAGCAGCCTGGACAGAACTTACGAGCAGTACTTC | . | TRBJ2-7 | many | TRBV7-2
CATSESGTSYNEQFF | TGTGCCACCAGTGAGTCCGGGACATCATACAATGAGCAGTTCTTC | . | TRBJ2-1 | . | TRBV24-1
CSATPSGDQETQYF | TGCAGTGCTACTCCTAGCGGGGATCAAGAGACCCAGTACTTC | TRBD2 | TRBJ2-5 | many | TRBV20-1
CASSSGTQVWSYNEQFF | TGTGCCAGCAGTTCCGGGACCCAGGTTTGGTCCTACAATGAGCAGTTCTTC | . | TRBJ2-1 | many | TRBV6-5
CSVLAPGNTIYF | TGCAGCGTTCTGGCTCCTGGAAACACCATATATTTT | . | TRBJ1-3 | many | TRBV29-1
CASSRAGLIGGELFF | TGTGCCAGCAGCCGCGCCGGACTCATAGGGGGGGAGCTGTTTTTT | . | TRBJ2-2 | many | TRBV14
CASGLGGAYGYTF | TGTGCCAGCGGTTTGGGGGGCGCCTATGGCTACACCTTC | . | TRBJ1-2 | few | TRBV6-5
CASSLARPPRTQYF | TGTGCCAGCAGCTTAGCGCGGCCCCCCCGGACCCAGTACTTC | . | TRBJ2-5 | many | TRBV7-2
CASSLRESTSFGRGDTQYF | TGTGCCAGCAGCCTCCGGGAGAGCACCTCCTTCGGGAGAGGAGATACGCAGTATTTT | . | TRBJ2-3 | . | TRBV7-6
CASSLVVTVGYTF | TGTGCCAGCAGTTTAGTGGTCACAGTTGGCTACACCTTC | . | TRBJ1-2 | many | TRBV12-3/TRBV12-4
CSVVPVRGRGSGGEQFF | TGCAGCGTTGTCCCTGTCCGCGGGAGGGGATCTGGAGGTGAGCAGTTCTTC | TRBD2 | TRBJ2-1 | few | TRBV29-1
CASSQAQDDYNEQFF | TGTGCCAGCAGCCAAGCCCAGGACGACTACAATGAGCAGTTCTTC | . | TRBJ2-1 | many | TRBV4-2
CSAGNGDTLSEQYF | TGCAGCGCGGGAAATGGCGACACTCTAAGCGAGCAGTACTTC | . | TRBJ2-7 | . | TRBV29-1
CSVETGLGAIYF | TGCAGCGTTGAGACCGGCCTGGGTGCCATATATTTT | . | TRBJ1-3 | . | TRBV29-1
CASSHTPGQGTYGYTF | TGTGCCAGCAGTCATACCCCGGGACAGGGGACCTATGGCTACACCTTC | TRBD1 | TRBJ1-2 | . | TRBV12-3/TRBV12-4
CSAESPGVTDTQYF | TGCAGCGCTGAGTCCCCGGGGGTCACAGATACGCAGTATTTT | . | TRBJ2-3 | many | TRBV29-1
CSARGLAVGYEQYF | TGCAGTGCTAGAGGACTAGCGGTGGGCTACGAGCAGTACTTC | TRBD2 | TRBJ2-7 | . | TRBV20-1
CASSPDREPFFF | TGTGCCAGCAGCCCGGACAGGGAACCTTTTTTCTTT | TRBD1 | TRBJ1-1 | . | TRBV5-4
CASSLLYGDSYEQYF | TGTGCCAGCAGTTTATTGTATGGGGACAGCTACGAGCAGTACTTC | TRBD1 | TRBJ2-7 | few | TRBV27
CASSEAGRSSRPLHF | TGTGCCAGCAGTGAAGCAGGACGTAGCTCTCGGCCCCTCCACTTT | . | TRBJ1-6 | . | TRBV2
CASRIRATGGRETQYF | TGTGCCAGCAGGATAAGAGCGACAGGGGGCCGGGAGACCCAGTACTTC | TRBD1 | TRBJ2-5 | many | TRBV27